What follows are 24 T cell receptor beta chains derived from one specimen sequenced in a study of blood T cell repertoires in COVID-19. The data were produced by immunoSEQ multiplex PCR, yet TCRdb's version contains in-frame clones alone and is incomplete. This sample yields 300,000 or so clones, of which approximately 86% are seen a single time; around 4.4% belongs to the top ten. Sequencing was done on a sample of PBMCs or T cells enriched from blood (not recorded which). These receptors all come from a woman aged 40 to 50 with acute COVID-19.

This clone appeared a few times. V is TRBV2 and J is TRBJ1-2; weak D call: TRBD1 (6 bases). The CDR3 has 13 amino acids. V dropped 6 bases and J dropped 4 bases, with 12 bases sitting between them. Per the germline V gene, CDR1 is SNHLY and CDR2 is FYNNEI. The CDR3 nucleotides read TGTGCCAGCAGCTCGACAGGTTTCTATGGCTACACCTTC. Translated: CASSSTGFYGYTF.

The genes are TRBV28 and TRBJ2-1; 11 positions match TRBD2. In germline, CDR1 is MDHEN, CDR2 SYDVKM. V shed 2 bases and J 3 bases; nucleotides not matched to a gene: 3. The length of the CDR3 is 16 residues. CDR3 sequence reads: CASSLLAGGGYNEQFF. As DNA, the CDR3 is TGTGCCAGCAGTTTACTAGCGGGAGGTGGCTACAATGAGCAGTTCTTC. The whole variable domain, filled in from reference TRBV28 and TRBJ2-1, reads DVKVTQSSRYLVKRTGEKVFLECVQDMDHENMFWYRQDPGLGLRLIYFSYDVKMKEKGDIPEGYSVSREKKERFSLILESASTNQTSMYLCASSLLAGGGYNEQFFGPGTRLTVL.

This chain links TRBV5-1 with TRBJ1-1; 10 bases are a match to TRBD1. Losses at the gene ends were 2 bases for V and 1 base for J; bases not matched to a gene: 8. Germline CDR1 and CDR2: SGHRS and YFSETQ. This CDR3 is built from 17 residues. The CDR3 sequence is CASSFGDRGAGNTEAFF. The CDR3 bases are TGCGCCAGCAGCTTTGGGGACAGGGGCGCAGGGAACACTGAAGCTTTCTTT.

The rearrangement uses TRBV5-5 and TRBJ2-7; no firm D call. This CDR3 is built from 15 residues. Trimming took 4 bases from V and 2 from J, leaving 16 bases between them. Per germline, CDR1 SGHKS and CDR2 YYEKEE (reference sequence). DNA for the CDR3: TGTGCCAGCAGCCCGCAATCTAGGAATCCCTACGAGCAGTACTTC. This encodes CASSPQSRNPYEQYF.

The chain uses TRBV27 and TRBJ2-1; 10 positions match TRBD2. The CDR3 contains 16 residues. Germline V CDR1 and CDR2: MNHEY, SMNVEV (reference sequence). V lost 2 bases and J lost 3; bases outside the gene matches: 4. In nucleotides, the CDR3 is TGTGCCAGCAGTTTACTGGGACTAGCGCACTACAATGAGCAGTTCTTC. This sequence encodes CASSLLGLAHYNEQFF.

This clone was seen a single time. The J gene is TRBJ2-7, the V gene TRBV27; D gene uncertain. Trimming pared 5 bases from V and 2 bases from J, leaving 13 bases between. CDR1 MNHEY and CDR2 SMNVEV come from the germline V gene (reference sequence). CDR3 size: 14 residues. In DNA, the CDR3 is TGTGCCAGCAGTCGTCGAGACAAAACCTACGAGCAGTACTTC. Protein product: CASSRRDKTYEQYF.

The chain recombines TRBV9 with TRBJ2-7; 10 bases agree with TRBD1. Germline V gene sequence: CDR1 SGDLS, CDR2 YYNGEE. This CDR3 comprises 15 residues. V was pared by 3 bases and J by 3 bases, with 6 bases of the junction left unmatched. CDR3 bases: TGTGCCAGCAGCGAGGGGACAGGGGATCTCTACGAGCAGTACTTC. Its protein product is CASSEGTGDLYEQYF.

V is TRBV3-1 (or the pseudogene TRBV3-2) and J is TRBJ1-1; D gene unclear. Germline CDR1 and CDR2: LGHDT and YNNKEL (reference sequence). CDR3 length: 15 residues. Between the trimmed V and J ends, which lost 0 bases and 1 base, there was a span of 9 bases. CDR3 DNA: TGTGCCAGCAGCCAAGAACGGAGGAGGAACACTGAAGCTTTCTTT. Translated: CASSQERRRNTEAFF.

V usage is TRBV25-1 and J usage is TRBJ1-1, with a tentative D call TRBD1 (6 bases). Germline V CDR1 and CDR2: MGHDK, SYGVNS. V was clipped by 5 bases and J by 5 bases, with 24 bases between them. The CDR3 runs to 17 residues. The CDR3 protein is CASSLPGAGSPRTEAFF. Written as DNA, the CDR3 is TGTGCCAGCAGTCTTCCAGGGGCAGGGAGTCCGAGGACTGAAGCTTTCTTT.

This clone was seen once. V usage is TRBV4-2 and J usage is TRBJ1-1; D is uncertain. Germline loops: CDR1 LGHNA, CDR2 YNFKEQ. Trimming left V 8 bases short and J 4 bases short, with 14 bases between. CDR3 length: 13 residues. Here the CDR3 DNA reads TGTGCCAGCCGAGACCGGGAGGGCACTGAAGCTTTCTTT. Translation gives CASRDREGTEAFF.

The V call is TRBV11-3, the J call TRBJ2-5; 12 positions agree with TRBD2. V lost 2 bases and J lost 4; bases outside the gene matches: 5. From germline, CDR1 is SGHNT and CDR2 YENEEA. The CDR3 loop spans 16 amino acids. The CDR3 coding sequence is TGTGCCAGCAGCTTACGGACTAGCGGGACAGGAGAGACCCAGTACTTC. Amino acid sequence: CASSLRTSGTGETQYF.

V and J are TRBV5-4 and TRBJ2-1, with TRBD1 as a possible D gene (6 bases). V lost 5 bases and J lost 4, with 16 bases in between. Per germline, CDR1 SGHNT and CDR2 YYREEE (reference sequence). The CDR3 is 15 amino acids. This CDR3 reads CASSPDSRGYNEQFF. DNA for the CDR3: TGTGCCAGCAGTCCGGACAGCAGGGGTTACAATGAGCAGTTCTTC.

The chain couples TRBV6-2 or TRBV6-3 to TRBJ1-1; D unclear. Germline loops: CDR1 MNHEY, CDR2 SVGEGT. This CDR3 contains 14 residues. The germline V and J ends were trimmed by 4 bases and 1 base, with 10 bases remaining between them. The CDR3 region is CASSFADKNTEAFF. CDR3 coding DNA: TGTGCCAGCAGTTTCGCAGACAAGAACACTGAAGCTTTCTTT.

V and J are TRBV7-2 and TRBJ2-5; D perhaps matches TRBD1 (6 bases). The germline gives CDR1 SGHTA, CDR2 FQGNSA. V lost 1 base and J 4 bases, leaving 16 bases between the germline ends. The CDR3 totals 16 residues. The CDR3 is CASSLVGTLEAETQYF. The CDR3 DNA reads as TGTGCCAGCAGCTTAGTCGGGACACTCGAGGCAGAGACCCAGTACTTC.

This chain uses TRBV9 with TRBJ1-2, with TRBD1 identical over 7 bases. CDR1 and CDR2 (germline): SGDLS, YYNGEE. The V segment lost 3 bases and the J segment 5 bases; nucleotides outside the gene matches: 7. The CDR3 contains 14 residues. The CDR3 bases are TGTGCCAGCAGCGCGGGCACACAGGGGTATGGCTACACCTTC. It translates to CASSAGTQGYGYTF.

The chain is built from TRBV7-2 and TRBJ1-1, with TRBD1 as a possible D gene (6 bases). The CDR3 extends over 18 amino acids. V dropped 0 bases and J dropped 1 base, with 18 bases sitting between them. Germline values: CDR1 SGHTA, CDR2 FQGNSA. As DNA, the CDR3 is TGTGCCAGCAGCTTAGCGGGGCCAGGGGACCTCAGGAACACTGAAGCTTTCTTT. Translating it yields CASSLAGPGDLRNTEAFF.

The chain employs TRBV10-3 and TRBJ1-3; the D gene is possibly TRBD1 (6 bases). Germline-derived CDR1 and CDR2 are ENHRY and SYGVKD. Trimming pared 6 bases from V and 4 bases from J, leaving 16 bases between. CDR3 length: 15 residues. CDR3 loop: CAISPLIGTGNTIYF. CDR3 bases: TGTGCCATCAGCCCCCTGATTGGGACAGGAAACACCATATATTTT.

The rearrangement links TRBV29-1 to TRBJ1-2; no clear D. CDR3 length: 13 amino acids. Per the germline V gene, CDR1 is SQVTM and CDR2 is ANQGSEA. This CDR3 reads CGVSYGDSYGYTF. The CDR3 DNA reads TGCGGAGTCTCCTACGGGGATAGCTATGGCTACACCTTC. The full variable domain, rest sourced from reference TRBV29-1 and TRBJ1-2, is SAVISQKPSRDICQRGTSLTIQCQVDSQVTMMFWYRQQPGQSLTLIATANQGSEATYESGFVIDKFPISRPNLTFSTLTVSNMSPEDSSIYLCGVSYGDSYGYTFGSGTRLTVV.

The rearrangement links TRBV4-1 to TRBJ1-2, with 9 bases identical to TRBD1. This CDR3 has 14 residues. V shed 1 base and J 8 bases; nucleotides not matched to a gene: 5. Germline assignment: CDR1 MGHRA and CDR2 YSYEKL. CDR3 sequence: CASSQGTGEGGYTF. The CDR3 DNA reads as TGCGCCAGCAGCCAAGGGACAGGGGAGGGCGGCTACACCTTC.

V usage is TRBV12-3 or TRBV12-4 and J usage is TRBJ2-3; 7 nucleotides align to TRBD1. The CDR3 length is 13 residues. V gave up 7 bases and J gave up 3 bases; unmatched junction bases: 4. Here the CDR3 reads CASTGTVTDTQYF. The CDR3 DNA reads TGTGCCAGCACCGGGACAGTAACAGATACGCAGTATTTT.

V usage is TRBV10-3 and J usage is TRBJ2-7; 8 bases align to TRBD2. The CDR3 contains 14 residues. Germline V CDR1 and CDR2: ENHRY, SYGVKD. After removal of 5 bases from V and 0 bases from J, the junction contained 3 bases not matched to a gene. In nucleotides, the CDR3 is TGTGCCATCAGTAACAGCGGGAGCTCCTACGAGCAGTACTTC. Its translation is CAISNSGSSYEQYF.

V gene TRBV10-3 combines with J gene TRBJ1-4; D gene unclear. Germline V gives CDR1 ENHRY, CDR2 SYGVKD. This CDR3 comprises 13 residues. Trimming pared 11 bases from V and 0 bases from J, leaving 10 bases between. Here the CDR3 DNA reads TGTGCCGCGAACAGAGCAACTAATGAAAAACTGTTTTTT. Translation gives CAANRATNEKLFF.

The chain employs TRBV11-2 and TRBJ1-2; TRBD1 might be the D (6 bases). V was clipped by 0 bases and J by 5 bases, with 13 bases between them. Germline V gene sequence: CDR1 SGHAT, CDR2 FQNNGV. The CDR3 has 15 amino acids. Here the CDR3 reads CASSLDPGGLYGYTF. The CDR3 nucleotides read TGTGCCAGCAGCTTAGACCCGGGGGGCCTGTATGGCTACACCTTC.

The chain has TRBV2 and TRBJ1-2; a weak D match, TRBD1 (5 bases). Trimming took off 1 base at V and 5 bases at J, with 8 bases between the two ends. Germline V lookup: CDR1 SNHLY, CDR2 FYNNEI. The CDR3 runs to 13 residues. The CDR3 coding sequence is TGTGCCAGCAGTGAAGAAGCAGGGTATGGCTACACCTTC. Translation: CASSEEAGYGYTF.